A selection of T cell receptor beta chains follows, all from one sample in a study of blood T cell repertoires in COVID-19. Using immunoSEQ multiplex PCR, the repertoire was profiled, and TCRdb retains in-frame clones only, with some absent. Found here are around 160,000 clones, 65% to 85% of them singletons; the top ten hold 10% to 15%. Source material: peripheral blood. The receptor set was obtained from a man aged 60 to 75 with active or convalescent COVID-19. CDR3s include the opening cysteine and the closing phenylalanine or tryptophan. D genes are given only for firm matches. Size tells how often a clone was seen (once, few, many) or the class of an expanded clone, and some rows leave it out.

CDR3nt: TGCGCCAGCAGCCAAGGACAGGGTTTGATGTACGAGCAGTACTTC; CDR3aa: CASSQGQGLMYEQYF; abundance: -; v_gene: TRBV4-3; j_gene: TRBJ2-7; d_gene: TRBD1
CDR3nt: TGCAGCGTCTCTAGCGGGAGGGCCTACGAGCAGTACTTC; CDR3aa: CSVSSGRAYEQYF; abundance: -; v_gene: TRBV29-1; j_gene: TRBJ2-7; d_gene: TRBD2
CDR3nt: TGTGCCAGTAGTCAGGCGGTGGGGGGGAACACCGGGGAGCTGTTTTTT; CDR3aa: CASSQAVGGNTGELFF; abundance: -; v_gene: TRBV19; j_gene: TRBJ2-2; d_gene: -
CDR3nt: TGTGCCAGCAGTTCAGAGCCCCGGGGGGCCTACGAGCAGTACTTC; CDR3aa: CASSSEPRGAYEQYF; abundance: -; v_gene: TRBV27; j_gene: TRBJ2-7; d_gene: TRBD2
CDR3nt: TGTGCCAGCAGTTTGGGGGGGCTGTTAACTGAAGCTTTCTTT; CDR3aa: CASSLGGLLTEAFF; abundance: -; v_gene: TRBV28; j_gene: TRBJ1-1; d_gene: -
CDR3nt: TGTGCCAGCAGGGGAGGACAGGGTAACAATCAGCCCCAGCATTTT; CDR3aa: CASRGGQGNNQPQHF; abundance: -; v_gene: TRBV6-5; j_gene: TRBJ1-5; d_gene: TRBD1
CDR3nt: TGTGCCAGCAGCCCGTCCGGTCGTCATGGCTACACCTTC; CDR3aa: CASSPSGRHGYTF; abundance: -; v_gene: TRBV7-3; j_gene: TRBJ1-2; d_gene: -
CDR3nt: TGCAGTGCTAGTAGGACTAGCGGCACAGATACGCAGTATTTT; CDR3aa: CSASRTSGTDTQYF; abundance: -; v_gene: TRBV20-1; j_gene: TRBJ2-3; d_gene: TRBD2
CDR3nt: TGCGCCAGCAGCTTGGGATCGCGAGACACCATATATTTT; CDR3aa: CASSLGSRDTIYF; abundance: -; v_gene: TRBV5-1; j_gene: TRBJ1-3; d_gene: -
CDR3nt: TGTGCCAGCAGCTCCCGGTTTTTAGCCACAGATACGCAGTATTTT; CDR3aa: CASSSRFLATDTQYF; abundance: -; v_gene: TRBV7-9; j_gene: TRBJ2-3; d_gene: -
CDR3nt: TGTGCCAGCAGTAGAACAGGGGACCAGCCCCAGCATTTT; CDR3aa: CASSRTGDQPQHF; abundance: -; v_gene: TRBV6-2/TRBV6-3; j_gene: TRBJ1-5; d_gene: TRBD1
CDR3nt: TGTGCCAGCAGCTTAGGCAGCGTGCAAGAGACCCAGTACTTC; CDR3aa: CASSLGSVQETQYF; abundance: -; v_gene: TRBV7-2; j_gene: TRBJ2-5; d_gene: -
CDR3nt: TGTGCCAGCAGCTCCCGACAGGTGTGGCAAGAGACCCAGTACTTC; CDR3aa: CASSSRQVWQETQYF; abundance: -; v_gene: TRBV7-9; j_gene: TRBJ2-5; d_gene: -
CDR3nt: TGTGCCAGCAGACCCGAGGGGGGGGGTATTTACAATGAGCAGTTCTTC; CDR3aa: CASRPEGGGIYNEQFF; abundance: -; v_gene: TRBV5-4; j_gene: TRBJ2-1; d_gene: -
CDR3nt: TGCGCCAGCAGCTTCGGGACAGGGAGCTCCTACAATGAGCAGTTCTTC; CDR3aa: CASSFGTGSSYNEQFF; abundance: -; v_gene: TRBV5-1; j_gene: TRBJ2-1; d_gene: TRBD1
CDR3nt: TGTGCCAGCAGCCCTACAGGGGGCGGTTTTGGCTACACCTTC; CDR3aa: CASSPTGGGFGYTF; abundance: -; v_gene: TRBV27; j_gene: TRBJ1-2; d_gene: TRBD1
CDR3nt: TGTGCCAGCTCACCATCAGTTGAACCTGGAAACACCATATATTTT; CDR3aa: CASSPSVEPGNTIYF; abundance: few; v_gene: TRBV18; j_gene: TRBJ1-3; d_gene: -
CDR3nt: TGCGCCAGCAGCTCTAGGGGGATTGGGACTGAAGCTTTCTTT; CDR3aa: CASSSRGIGTEAFF; abundance: -; v_gene: TRBV5-1; j_gene: TRBJ1-1; d_gene: -
CDR3nt: TGTGCCTGGAGTGATGCAGGGGGTGACGGCTACACCTTC; CDR3aa: CAWSDAGGDGYTF; abundance: -; v_gene: TRBV30; j_gene: TRBJ1-2; d_gene: TRBD1
CDR3nt: TGTGCCAGCAGCTTCCTGGGAGGGAACTATGGCTACACCTTC; CDR3aa: CASSFLGGNYGYTF; abundance: -; v_gene: TRBV7-2; j_gene: TRBJ1-2; d_gene: -
CDR3nt: TGTGCCAGCAAACTAGCGGGACCCTACGAGCAGTACTTC; CDR3aa: CASKLAGPYEQYF; abundance: -; v_gene: TRBV2; j_gene: TRBJ2-7; d_gene: TRBD2
CDR3nt: TGTGCCAGCAGTCAGGGACTAGGTTTGATCAATGAGCAGTTCTTC; CDR3aa: CASSQGLGLINEQFF; abundance: -; v_gene: TRBV6-2/TRBV6-3; j_gene: TRBJ2-1; d_gene: TRBD2
CDR3nt: TGTGCCAGCAGTACACAGAACGAGCAGTACTTC; CDR3aa: CASSTQNEQYF; abundance: few; v_gene: TRBV12-3/TRBV12-4; j_gene: TRBJ2-7; d_gene: -
CDR3nt: TGTGCCAGCAGGGCCTCAACCGGGGGGCCCTACGAGCAGTACTTC; CDR3aa: CASRASTGGPYEQYF; abundance: -; v_gene: TRBV4-2; j_gene: TRBJ2-7; d_gene: -
CDR3nt: TGTGCCAGCAGAGGTCGGGCTAGCGGGAGGAGTGAGCAAGAGACCCAGTACTTC; CDR3aa: CASRGRASGRSEQETQYF; abundance: -; v_gene: TRBV21-1; j_gene: TRBJ2-5; d_gene: -
CDR3nt: TGTGCCAGCAGTTACTTCCGGACTAGTGGGACCTACAATGAGCAGTTCTTC; CDR3aa: CASSYFRTSGTYNEQFF; abundance: -; v_gene: TRBV6-2/TRBV6-3; j_gene: TRBJ2-1; d_gene: TRBD2
CDR3nt: TGCGCCAGCAGCCAAGATTCTACAGGACAGGGGCACGAGCAGTACTTC; CDR3aa: CASSQDSTGQGHEQYF; abundance: once; v_gene: TRBV4-3; j_gene: TRBJ2-7; d_gene: TRBD1
CDR3nt: TGTGCCAGCAGCTTGGACAGGGCAATAGGATACGAGCAGTACTTC; CDR3aa: CASSLDRAIGYEQYF; abundance: -; v_gene: TRBV5-4; j_gene: TRBJ2-7; d_gene: -